The source of this T cell receptor (beta chain) is a study of spatial heterogeneity in lung cancer. Study information: Each time, sequencing found more beta-chain sequences than alpha-chain sequences.

The CDR3 consists of 15 residues. The germline V and J ends were trimmed by 1 base and 0 bases, with 9 bases remaining between them. Germline V gives CDR1 LNHNV, CDR2 YYDKDF (reference sequence). The study, taken as a whole, reports: Ubiquitous, expanded tumor-derived TCRs were more frequently observed in blood at resection than at follow-up.

Individual TCR cDNA molecules each bore their own unique molecular identifier. TCRdb processed the 5' RACE reads anew with MiXCR; each CDR3 protein has one entry. The sample yields 49,000 or so distinct CDR3 sequences, approximately 12% seen once. The time point is: sample taken at primary tumor resection. Unsorted tumor, nontumor lung tissue or cryopreserved PBMC supplied the whole RNA. The donor population consisted of more than 55 patients with untreated, early-stage non-small cell lung cancer. This clonotype was counted ten times or more. Its antigen is still unknown. The V and J genes are TRBV15 and TRBJ1-1; no clear D. Sequenced here: PBMCs, sampled at surgery. The sequence derives from a female donor with early-stage non-small cell lung cancer. In nucleotides, the CDR3 is TGTGCCACCAGCAGAGCGGGCTTAATGAACACTGAAGCTTTCTTT. Translated, it gives CATSRAGLMNTEAFF.